This TCR beta chain emerged from a study of CD8+ T cells in alopecia areata. Turning to the study itself: Those patients who were treated received oral tofacitinib, which was given at 5 to 10 mg twice daily for moderate-to-severe alopecia areata. Study-level results: Sharing of TCR sequences between patients (possibly for HLA-related reasons) was less clear than in mice. Tofacitinib delivered significant drops in scalp clonality and in expanded CD8+ clones among the top 100.

cDNA prepared by RNA extraction and subsequent reverse transcription served as the template for sequencing. Clones were read by immunoSEQ multiplex PCR, and TCRdb kept only the in-frame ones, dropping some. The sample includes 130,000 or so clones, about 88% seen only once; the top ten take around 13%. Treatment given: oral pan-JAK inhibitor, 5-10 mg twice daily. From alopecia areata patients, lesional scalp punch biopsies and peripheral blood were collected. Worth noting for this clone: Its antigen remains unknown.

Trimming pared 1 base from V and 4 bases from J, leaving 7 bases between. CDR1 and CDR2 (germline): SEHNR, FQNEAQ (reference sequence). The CDR3 is 13 amino acids. The clonotype was recovered from a human donor with alopecia areata. The V call is TRBV7-9, the J call TRBJ1-1; D is undetermined. The sample in question was CD8+ T cells sorted from blood, obtained at week 4, from a patient treated with tofacitinib. DNA for the CDR3: TGTGCCAGCAGCTTAGGAGGGAGCACTGAAGCTTTCTTT. It translates to CASSLGGSTEAFF.